The 4 T cell receptor beta chains in this list originate from one sample, sequenced in a study of T-cell memory formation after mild COVID-19. TCRdb reprocessed the 5' RACE reads via MiXCR and lists one record per CDR3 protein. The repertoire holds about 270,000 distinct CDR3 sequences, with 15% to 20% as singletons. The material sequenced was PBMCs or a T cell subset sorted from them (not recorded which). Every receptor here comes from a man between 18 and 29 years old who had mild COVID-19 (a few samples of this study predate the infection). Cell type and time point are not known.

This chain links TRBV20-1 with TRBJ2-1, with TRBD2 identical over 8 bases. Trimming removed 3 bases from V and 9 bases from J; junction bases left unmatched: 4. The CDR3 consists of 12 residues. The germline V gene has CDR1 DFQATT and CDR2 SNEGSKA (reference sequence). CDR3 sequence (DNA): TGCAGTGCTAGCTTTGCGGGGGGTGAGCAGTTCTTC. This codes for CSASFAGGEQFF.

This clonotype was counted at least ten times. The gene calls are TRBV5-5 and TRBJ1-3; weak D call: TRBD1 (5 bases). The CDR3 is 15 residues long. Between the trimmed V and J ends, which lost 7 bases and 6 bases, there was a span of 20 bases. CDR1 is SGHKS, CDR2 YYEKEE, per germline (reference sequence). CDR3 coding DNA: TGTGCCAGCCACCAATCGGGGACCCCTATAAACACCATATATTTT. Residues: CASHQSGTPINTIYF.

The chain combines TRBV25-1 with TRBJ2-7; 7 positions agree with TRBD1. CDR1 is MGHDK, CDR2 SYGVNS, per germline. The CDR3 loop spans 14 amino acids. Trimming cost V 6 bases and J 4 bases; bases outside gene matches: 9. In DNA form, the CDR3 reads TGTGCCAGCAGCCCGGACAGGTGGGGATACGAGCAGTACTTC. It encodes CASSPDRWGYEQYF.

The chain has TRBV4-2 and TRBJ2-3; 7 bases are shared with TRBD2. CDR1 and CDR2 (germline): LGHNA, YNFKEQ. The CDR3 spans 16 residues. V was clipped by 4 bases and J by 2 bases; unmatched bases: 9. DNA of the CDR3: TGTGCCAGCAGCCCGGGGGGAGCGGGGCCCACAGATACGCAGTATTTT. This gives the protein CASSPGGAGPTDTQYF.